Sequencing of this T cell receptor (beta chain) was carried out in a study of cytomegalovirus exposure and HLA in healthy donors. Study-level points and caveats: A later analysis, which compared TCR beta chains of equal frequency, found the HLA-associated ones more clonally expanded.

Vbeta (60) and Jbeta (13) primers were used in the PCR. Data came from immunoSEQ multiplex PCR; TCRdb stores just in-frame clones and leaves some out. The sample lists about 150,000 clones, more than 65% occurring once. Worth noting for this clone: What it binds is unknown. A junction boundary mismatches the germline segment, possibly from a read error.

This receptor was obtained from a man aged 50 or older in good health and CMV-seropositive. Sequenced input: PBMCs.

The CDR3 loop reads CASSLDRGHQETQYF. The CDR3 DNA sequence: TGTGCTAGCAGCTTAGACAGGGGGCACCAAGAGACCCAGTACTTC. This sequence joins TRBV7-7 and TRBJ2-5; 10 bases are shared with TRBD1. This CDR3 is built from 15 residues. Germline V gene data show CDR1 as SSHAT and CDR2 as FNYEAQ (reference sequence).